This entry is about one T cell receptor (beta chain). This CDR3 is built from 13 residues. Between the trimmed V and J ends, which lost 4 bases and 3 bases, there was a span of 11 bases. CDR1 is SGHNT, CDR2 YYREEE, per germline (reference sequence). Per the original data handling: Using reference gene primer amplification, nucleated cell counts were estimated. Only in-frame clones appear in the TCRdb table, and some are missing; sequencing was by immunoSEQ multiplex PCR. Clone size and the V and J calls come from that table; the DNA yielded D and trimming. The sample records some 300,000 clones, approximately 86% being singletons. The data were taken from a study of blood T cell repertoires in COVID-19. Study as a whole: Some COVID-19 samples were acute and others convalescent; all came from the United States, Italy and Spain. Nucleic acid was either cDNA or gDNA, and it came from T cells, B-cell-depleted T cells, or PBMCs.

A Seattle source enrolled patients during active infection and followed them longitudinally. The sequence derives from a woman in her 70s with COVID-19, enrolled during active disease. The sequenced material came from peripheral blood. The chain combines TRBV5-4 with TRBJ2-7, with D unclear. Here the CDR3 reads CASSTRPSYEQYF. DNA of the CDR3: TGTGCCAGCAGCACTCGCCCTAGCTACGAGCAGTACTTC.